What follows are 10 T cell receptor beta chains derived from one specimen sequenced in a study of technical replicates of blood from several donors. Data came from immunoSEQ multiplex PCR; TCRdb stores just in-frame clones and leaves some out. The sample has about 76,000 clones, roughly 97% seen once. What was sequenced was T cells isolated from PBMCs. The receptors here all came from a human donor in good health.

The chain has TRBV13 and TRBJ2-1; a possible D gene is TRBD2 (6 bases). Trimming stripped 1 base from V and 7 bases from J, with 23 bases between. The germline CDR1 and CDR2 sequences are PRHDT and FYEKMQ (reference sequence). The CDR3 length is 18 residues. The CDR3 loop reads CASSLEGPGGIGLNEQFF. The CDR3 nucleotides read TGTGCCAGCAGCTTAGAGGGGCCGGGCGGGATAGGCTTGAATGAGCAGTTCTTC.

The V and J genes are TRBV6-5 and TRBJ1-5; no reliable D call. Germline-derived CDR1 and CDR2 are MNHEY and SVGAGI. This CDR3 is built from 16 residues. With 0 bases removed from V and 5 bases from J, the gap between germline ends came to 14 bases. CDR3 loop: CASSYSKWSHDQPQHF. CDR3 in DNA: TGTGCCAGCAGTTACTCGAAATGGAGCCACGATCAGCCCCAGCATTTT.

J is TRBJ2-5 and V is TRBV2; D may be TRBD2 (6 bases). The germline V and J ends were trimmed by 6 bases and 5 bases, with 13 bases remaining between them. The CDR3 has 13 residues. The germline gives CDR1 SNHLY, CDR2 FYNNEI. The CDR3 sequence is CASSATSFETQYF. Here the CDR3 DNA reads TGTGCCAGCAGCGCCACTAGCTTCGAGACCCAGTACTTC.

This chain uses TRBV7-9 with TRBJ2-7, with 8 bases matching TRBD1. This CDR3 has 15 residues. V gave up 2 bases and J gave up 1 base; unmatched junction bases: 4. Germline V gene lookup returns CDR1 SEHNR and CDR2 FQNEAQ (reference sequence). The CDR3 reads CASSLPRTGSYEQYF. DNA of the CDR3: TGTGCCAGCAGCTTACCTAGGACAGGGTCCTACGAGCAGTACTTC.

The CDR3 nucleotides read TGTGCCAGCAGCCAAGGTCGGGTTGTAGAGACCCAGTACTTC. The encoded protein is CASSQGRVVETQYF. V is TRBV4-2 and J is TRBJ2-5; D is undetermined. Germline values: CDR1 LGHNA, CDR2 YNFKEQ. The CDR3 contains 14 residues. The ends were cut back, 1 base at V and 4 bases at J, with 10 bases in the middle.

CDR3 bases: TGCGCCAGCAGCTTGGGTTGGACTAGGGGTATGAATGAGCAGTTCTTC. It specifies CASSLGWTRGMNEQFF. The chain couples TRBV5-1 to TRBJ2-1; TRBD2 matches at 7 bases. The germline V gene has CDR1 SGHRS and CDR2 YFSETQ. The CDR3 is made up of 16 amino acids. The ends lost 0 bases at V and 7 bases at J; junction bases unmatched: 10.

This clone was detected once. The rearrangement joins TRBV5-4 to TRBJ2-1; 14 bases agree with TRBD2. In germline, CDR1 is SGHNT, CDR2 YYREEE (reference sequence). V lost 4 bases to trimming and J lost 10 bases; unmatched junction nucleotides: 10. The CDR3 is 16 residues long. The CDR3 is CASSPGGTSGSMEQFF. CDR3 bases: TGTGCCAGCAGCCCGGGGGGGACTAGCGGGAGTATGGAGCAGTTCTTC.

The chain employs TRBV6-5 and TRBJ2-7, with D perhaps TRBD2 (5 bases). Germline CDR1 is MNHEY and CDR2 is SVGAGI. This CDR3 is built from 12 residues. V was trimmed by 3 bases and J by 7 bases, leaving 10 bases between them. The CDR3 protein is CASSYSGWEQYF. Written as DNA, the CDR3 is TGTGCCAGCAGTTATTCGGGGTGGGAGCAGTACTTC.

This chain's CDR3 is CASSSTGLAGPNTGELFF. The CDR3 DNA follows: TGTGCCAGTAGCTCTACAGGACTAGCGGGTCCGAACACCGGGGAGCTGTTTTTT. The chain joins TRBV19 to TRBJ2-2; 11 nucleotides line up with TRBD2. Germline CDR1 and CDR2: LNHDA and SQIVND (reference sequence). The J segment lost 0 bases and the V segment lost 6 bases, leaving 9 bases of the junction unmatched. CDR3 length equals 18 residues.

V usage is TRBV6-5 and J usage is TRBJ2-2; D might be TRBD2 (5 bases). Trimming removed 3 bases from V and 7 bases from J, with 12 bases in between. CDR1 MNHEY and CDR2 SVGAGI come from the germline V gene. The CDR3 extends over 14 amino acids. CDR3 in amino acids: CASSYGLAGGELFF. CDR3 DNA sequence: TGTGCCAGCAGTTATGGTCTGGCGGGCGGGGAGCTGTTTTTT.